Below are 4 T cell receptor beta chains sequenced from a single sample in a study of CD8+ T cells in alopecia areata. Documented treatment: oral pan-JAK inhibitor, 5-10 mg twice daily. Sequencing relied on a cDNA template that was reverse transcribed from extracted RNA. Data came from immunoSEQ multiplex PCR; TCRdb stores just in-frame clones and leaves some out. This table holds roughly 190,000 clones, around three fifths found once. The sequenced sample was CD4+ T cells sorted from blood, obtained between weeks 49 and 50, from a patient treated with tofacitinib. These receptors were collected from a human donor with alopecia areata.

A remark on this clone: The sample contains more than one DNA sequence encoding this CDR3. V and J are TRBV20-1 and TRBJ2-3, with D hard to call. Trimming removed 3 bases at V and 3 bases at J, with 1 base between. The CDR3 extends over 10 amino acids. CDR1 and CDR2 from the germline V gene are DFQATT and SNEGSKA (reference sequence). The CDR3 loop reads CSARTDTQYF. CDR3 in DNA: TGCAGTGCTAGGACAGATACGCAGTATTTT.

Only a few counts were recorded for this clone. The CDR3 DNA sequence: TGTGCCATCAGTGCGGTGACAGGGAGGGGATACAATGAGCAGTTCTTC. The encoded protein is CAISAVTGRGYNEQFF. V and J are TRBV10-3 and TRBJ2-1; either TRBD1 or TRBD2 may fit D (7 bases each). The length of the CDR3 is 16 residues. V was clipped by 4 bases and J by 4 bases, with 17 bases between them. Germline V gene lookup returns CDR1 ENHRY and CDR2 SYGVKD.

The chain uses TRBV30 and TRBJ2-5, with 7 bases lining up with TRBD2. CDR3 length equals 12 residues. CDR1 and CDR2 from the germline V gene are GTSNPN and SVGIG (reference sequence). V lost 4 bases, J lost 7 bases, and 6 bases stayed unmatched. CDR3 in amino acids: CAWTSGEATQYF. CDR3 DNA: TGTGCCTGGACGAGCGGGGAAGCGACCCAGTACTTC. The whole variable domain, filled in from reference TRBV30 and TRBJ2-5, reads SQTIHQWPATLVQPVGSPLSLECTVEGTSNPNLYWYRQAAGRGLQLLFYSVGIGQISSEVPQNLSASRPQDRQFILSSKKLLLSDSGFYLCAWTSGEATQYFGPGTRLLVL.

J is TRBJ2-7 and V is TRBV12-5; D is unresolved. Germline V gives CDR1 LGHNT, CDR2 FRNRAP. This CDR3 is 17 amino acids long. V lost 1 base to trimming and J lost 0 bases, with 16 bases between them. The DNA for the CDR3 is TGTGCTAGTGGTTTGGACCCCAGGACGGCCAGCTCCTACGAGCAGTACTTC. Its protein is CASGLDPRTASSYEQYF.